This T cell receptor (beta chain) derives from a study of shared clonotypes between healthy human individuals. Between the trimmed V and J ends, which lost 2 bases and 4 bases, there was a span of 14 bases. Germline CDR1 GTSNPN, CDR2 SVGIG (reference sequence). This CDR3 has 14 amino acids. To note about this clone: Its specificity is unknown.

At the deep level, the assay was run. Genomic DNA from each subset was divided evenly over several immunoSEQ plates. Under the authors' procedure: Filtering differed because ImmunoSEQ produced junction-only sequences that carried no quality scores. Only in-frame clones appear in the TCRdb table, and some are missing; sequencing was by immunoSEQ multiplex PCR. That table furnishes V, J and clone size, whereas the DNA furnished D and trimming. The table has some 1 million clones, 70% to 80% seen once. Findings of the study overall: The sampled material consisted only of blood, and tissue repertoires are likely to differ.

The sequenced sample was memory CD4+ T cells sorted from blood. As to subset: CD45RA-negative fraction. The rearrangement joins TRBV30 to TRBJ1-1, with D possibly being TRBD1 (6 bases). The TCR originated in a man younger than 30 in good health. The CDR3 here is CAWSSLQGGTEAFF. CDR3 coding DNA: TGTGCCTGGAGTTCTCTACAGGGAGGCACTGAAGCTTTCTTT.